The 22 T cell receptor beta chains below come from one sample, sequenced in a study of OX40 agonist ivuxolimab in advanced cancers. Sequencing was performed with immunoSEQ multiplex PCR; in TCRdb, only in-frame clones are kept and a portion is missing. The profile covers about 60,000 clones, with about 82% appearing a single time and roughly 0.9% taken by the ten largest. The specimen comprised CD4+ or CD8+ T cells sorted from blood, sampled in a trial of the OX40 agonist ivuxolimab. These receptors were obtained from an adult with an advanced solid tumor such as melanoma, head and neck, liver or kidney cancer.

This chain links TRBV15 with TRBJ2-5; TRBD1 aligns across 9 bases. The J call may be wrong; the DNA end is better matched by TRBJ2-7. The CDR3 covers 15 residues. From germline, CDR1 is LNHNV and CDR2 YYDKDF (reference sequence). CDR3 in amino acids: CATSIGTGSSYEQYF. The CDR3 DNA sequence: TGTGCCACCAGCATAGGGACAGGGAGCTCCTACGAGCAGTACTTC.

The chain joins TRBV11-2 to TRBJ2-2; D gene ambiguous. Germline values: CDR1 SGHAT, CDR2 FQNNGV. This CDR3 comprises 14 residues. Trimming left V 1 base short and J 7 bases short, with 10 bases between. In DNA form, the CDR3 reads TGTGCCAGCAGCTTAGGCGTCGTCGTCGGGGAGCTGTTTTTT. Translated, it gives CASSLGVVVGELFF.

This clone was counted ten times or more. The rearrangement links TRBV18 to TRBJ1-4; 8 bases map to TRBD1. Germline assignment: CDR1 KGHSH and CDR2 LQKENI. V gave up 6 bases and J gave up 6 bases; unmatched junction bases: 3. This CDR3 has 13 amino acids. CDR3 sequence reads: CASSPDRDEKLFF. As DNA, the CDR3 is TGTGCCAGCTCCCCGGACAGGGATGAAAAACTGTTTTTT.

The rearrangement uses TRBV7-9 and TRBJ1-2, with D possibly TRBD1 on 5 matching bases. This CDR3 spans 14 amino acids. Trimming cost V 5 bases and J 1 base, with 11 bases left between them. The V gene's germline CDR1 is SEHNR and CDR2 FQNEAQ (reference sequence). The CDR3 region is CASSTGRFNYGYTF. The CDR3 bases are TGTGCCAGCAGCACAGGACGGTTTAACTATGGCTACACCTTC. Full variable domain (rest looked up from reference TRBV7-9 and TRBJ1-2): DTGVSQNPRHKITKRGQNVTFRCDPISEHNRLYWYRQTLGQGPEFLTYFQNEAQLEKSRLLSDRFSAERPKGSFSTLEIQRTEQGDSAMYLCASSTGRFNYGYTFGSGTRLTVV.

The chain couples TRBV2 to TRBJ1-2; TRBD1 matches at 8 bases. This CDR3 has 15 amino acids. V shed 3 bases and J 7 bases; nucleotides not matched to a gene: 10. Germline CDR1 and CDR2: SNHLY and FYNNEI. The CDR3 DNA follows: TGTGCCAGCAGTGAGGGGGCCAGGGGGCCAGGTGGCTACACCTTC. It encodes CASSEGARGPGGYTF.

This rearrangement joins TRBV7-9 to TRBJ1-2; perhaps TRBD1 as D (6 bases). The CDR3 sequence is 13 residues long. With 5 bases removed from V and 6 bases from J, the gap between germline ends came to 13 bases. The germline V gene encodes CDR1 SEHNR and CDR2 FQNEAQ (reference sequence). The CDR3 bases are TGTGCCAGCAGCGCCCACAGGGACGATGGCTACACCTTC. Amino acids: CASSAHRDDGYTF. Full variable domain (outside the CDR3, taken from reference TRBV7-9 and TRBJ1-2): DTGVSQNPRHKITKRGQNVTFRCDPISEHNRLYWYRQTLGQGPEFLTYFQNEAQLEKSRLLSDRFSAERPKGSFSTLEIQRTEQGDSAMYLCASSAHRDDGYTFGSGTRLTVV.

V gene TRBV5-5 combines with J gene TRBJ1-1, with D perhaps matching TRBD1 (5 bases). Trimming removed 6 bases at V and 1 base at J, with 10 bases between. In germline, CDR1 is SGHKS, CDR2 YYEKEE (reference sequence). CDR3 length: 13 residues. CDR3: CASTVTANTEAFF. The CDR3 bases are TGTGCCAGCACCGTGACAGCGAACACTGAAGCTTTCTTT.

This clone has a handful of counts. The genes are TRBV5-1 and TRBJ1-3; no firm D call. The germline CDR1 and CDR2 sequences are SGHRS and YFSETQ. The CDR3 covers 15 residues. The V end was cut by 4 bases, the J end by 0 bases, with 11 bases between. CDR3 residues: CASSREGSSGNTIYF. DNA of the CDR3: TGCGCCAGCAGCAGGGAGGGCTCCTCTGGAAACACCATATATTTT.

The chain recombines TRBV7-3 with TRBJ2-5; D is ambiguous. Trimming cost V 5 bases and J 1 base, with 2 bases left between them. The CDR3 spans 11 residues. Germline V gene lookup returns CDR1 SGHTA and CDR2 FQGTGA. The CDR3 protein is CASSIQETQYF. CDR3 in DNA: TGTGCCAGCAGCATCCAAGAGACCCAGTACTTC.

J is TRBJ2-7 and V is TRBV27; D possibly corresponds to TRBD1 (6 bases). V was cut by 8 bases and J by 5 bases, with 28 bases left in between. This CDR3 region has 17 residues. CDR1 MNHEY and CDR2 SMNVEV come from the germline V gene (reference sequence). CDR3 nucleotide sequence: TGTGCCAGCCGCGCCCAGCCAGGGGCTTTCTACCCCGACGAGCAGTACTTC. This encodes CASRAQPGAFYPDEQYF.

The chain combines TRBV11-2 with TRBJ1-6; the D is unclear. Trimming stripped 2 bases from V and 8 bases from J, with 10 bases between. CDR1 is SGHAT, CDR2 FQNNGV, per germline. The CDR3 totals 14 residues. For the CDR3, the DNA is TGTGCCAGCAGCTTACTGTGGGGTGATTCACCCCTCCACTTT. This gives the protein CASSLLWGDSPLHF. The full variable domain, completed using reference TRBV11-2 and TRBJ1-6, is EAGVAQSPRYKIIEKRQSVAFWCNPISGHATLYWYQQILGQGPKLLIQFQNNGVVDDSQLPKDRFSAERLKGVDSTLKIQPAKLEDSAVYLCASSLLWGDSPLHFGNGTRLTVT.

This sequence joins TRBV18 and TRBJ1-3, with D possibly TRBD1 on 5 matching bases. CDR1 KGHSH and CDR2 LQKENI come from the germline V gene. The CDR3 has 16 residues. Trimming removed 1 base from V and 4 bases from J, with 14 bases in between. The CDR3 region has the DNA TGTGCCAGCTCACCACAGGGGTTCGAGAGCGGAAACACCATATATTTT. It specifies CASSPQGFESGNTIYF.

This chain connects TRBV11-2 to TRBJ1-6; 9 bases map to TRBD1. CDR1 is SGHAT, CDR2 FQNNGV, per germline. Trimming at V came to 0 bases and at J to 7 bases, leaving 1 base not matched to a gene. This CDR3 has 15 residues. The CDR3 region is CASSLEGQGNSPLHF. The CDR3 region has the DNA TGTGCCAGCAGCTTAGAGGGACAGGGAAATTCACCCCTCCACTTT.

This sequence joins TRBV6-1 and TRBJ1-5, with TRBD1 matching over 9 bases. This CDR3 region has 13 residues. Unmatched junction bases numbered 5, after V lost 6 bases and J lost 8 bases. Looked up from germline, CDR1 is MNHNS and CDR2 is SASEGT. The CDR3 bases are TGTGCCAGCAGCGTGACAGGGGGGAAGCCCCAGCATTTT. Translated, it gives CASSVTGGKPQHF.

This clone was recorded only once. The V and J genes are TRBV5-6 and TRBJ1-6; maybe TRBD1 (6 bases). The CDR3 consists of 15 residues. From germline, CDR1 is SGHDT and CDR2 YYEEEE. V shed 3 bases and J shed 2 bases, with 9 bases lying between them. Here the CDR3 DNA reads TGTGCCAGCAGCTGGGACACTGCCTATAATTCACCCCTCCACTTT. Translating it yields CASSWDTAYNSPLHF.

The chain is built from TRBV9 and TRBJ1-1; TRBD1 matches 9 bases. Trimming removed 3 bases from V and 4 bases from J; junction bases left unmatched: 7. The CDR3 has 15 amino acids. Germline CDR1 is SGDLS and CDR2 is YYNGEE. In DNA form, the CDR3 reads TGTGCCAGCAGCGCCGATACAGGGGGCGGCACTGAAGCTTTCTTT. This gives the protein CASSADTGGGTEAFF.

This clone appeared a single time. The V and J genes are TRBV18 and TRBJ2-7; D call uncertain. The V end was cut by 6 bases, the J end by 2 bases, with 11 bases between. Germline V gene sequence: CDR1 KGHSH, CDR2 LQKENI. The CDR3 sequence is 13 residues long. The DNA for the CDR3 is TGTGCCAGCTCCCAACAATCTCCCTACGAGCAGTACTTC. Its protein product is CASSQQSPYEQYF.

V usage is TRBV6-1 and J usage is TRBJ2-7, with TRBD1 matching 9 bases. Germline loops: CDR1 MNHNS, CDR2 SASEGT. The CDR3 runs 12 residues. Germline trimming cut 8 bases from V and 3 bases from J; bases unmatched to any gene: 2. CDR3 sequence: CASGQGYYEQYF. In DNA form, the CDR3 reads TGTGCCAGCGGACAGGGGTACTACGAGCAGTACTTC.

The chain carries TRBV5-1 and TRBJ2-4; tentative D call: TRBD2 (5 bases). Trimming pared 0 bases from V and 1 base from J, leaving 11 bases between. Germline CDR1 and CDR2: SGHRS and YFSETQ. The CDR3 is 16 amino acids. The CDR3 protein is CASSLDGSGAKNIQYF. CDR3 nucleotide sequence: TGCGCCAGCAGCTTGGATGGGAGTGGGGCCAAAAACATTCAGTACTTC.

The chain carries TRBV11-3 and TRBJ1-2; D may be TRBD1 (5 bases). CDR3 length: 13 residues. Trimming left V 5 bases short and J 8 bases short, with 15 bases between. Germline values: CDR1 SGHNT, CDR2 YENEEA. CDR3 DNA sequence: TGTGCCAGCAGCCTGACAGCTACCTCCGGCTACACCTTC. Translation: CASSLTATSGYTF.

This clone was observed a few times. The rearrangement links TRBV6-4 to TRBJ2-3, with D possibly matching TRBD2 (7 bases). Looked up from germline, CDR1 is MRHNA and CDR2 is SNTAGT. V was shortened by 4 bases and J by 4 bases, with 9 bases between the two germline ends. The CDR3 has 13 amino acids. As DNA, the CDR3 is TGTGCCAGCAGTGTCGGGGGGCCAGATACGCAGTATTTT. The encoded protein is CASSVGGPDTQYF.

The chain employs TRBV19 and TRBJ1-4; D is undetermined. Germline V gene data show CDR1 as LNHDA and CDR2 as SQIVND (reference sequence). Between the trimmed V and J ends, which lost 3 bases and 5 bases, there was a span of 19 bases. This CDR3 region has 17 residues. The CDR3 DNA reads as TGTGCCAGTAGTATCGCTGGCACCAGAAGGCAGAATGAAAAACTGTTTTTT. Residues: CASSIAGTRRQNEKLFF. The full variable domain, with the rest looked up from reference TRBV19 and TRBJ1-4, is DGGITQSPKYLFRKEGQNVTLSCEQNLNHDAMYWYRQDPGQGLRLIYYSQIVNDFQKGDIAEGYSVSREKKESFPLTVTSAQKNPTAFYLCASSIAGTRRQNEKLFFGSGTQLSVL.